What follows are 30 T cell receptor beta chains derived from one specimen sequenced in a study of Ad26.COV2.S vaccination and SARS-CoV-2 variants. Measured with immunoSEQ multiplex PCR; TCRdb has only the in-frame clones, and not every one. The sample includes about 500,000 clones, about 89% of them seen just once. Treatment of the sample: 19 received Ad26.COV2.S at low or high dose, single or two shots; about 5 received placebo; per-sample allocation not given. The samples were gathered on day 63 after the first injection of vaccine or placebo. The sample was peripheral blood, taken in a trial of Ad26.COV2.S vaccine versus placebo. Receptor source: a person between 18 and 65 years old who received the Ad26.COV2.S COVID-19 vaccine or a placebo.

The J gene is TRBJ2-2, the V gene TRBV6-4, with D perhaps TRBD2 (5 bases). Trimming took 5 bases from V and 0 from J, leaving 13 bases between them. Germline assignment: CDR1 MRHNA and CDR2 SNTAGT. This CDR3 is 16 amino acids long. CDR3 protein: CASSPSGETNTGELFF. The CDR3 DNA reads TGTGCCAGCAGTCCCAGCGGAGAAACGAACACCGGGGAGCTGTTTTTT.

In DNA form, the CDR3 reads TGTGCCAGCAGCGCCCAACCTGGATTACCAAACACTGAAGCTTTCTTT. This codes for CASSAQPGLPNTEAFF. The chain combines TRBV9 with TRBJ1-1; D is uncertain. Germline V gene sequence: CDR1 SGDLS, CDR2 YYNGEE. V was pared by 3 bases and J by 2 bases, with 17 bases between. CDR3 length: 16 residues.

J is TRBJ2-1 and V is TRBV7-9, with TRBD2 matching 15 bases. Germline CDR1 reads SEHNR; CDR2 reads FQNEAQ (reference sequence). V was pared by 0 bases and J by 6 bases, with 6 bases of the junction left unmatched. CDR3 length: 18 amino acids. For the CDR3, the DNA is TGTGCCAGCAGCTTAGCGCCGGGACTAGCGGGAGGAATCAATGAGCAGTTCTTC. It yields the protein CASSLAPGLAGGINEQFF.

The chain couples TRBV30 to TRBJ2-7, with 7 bases lining up with TRBD2. V gave up 0 bases and J gave up 2 bases; unmatched junction bases: 4. The CDR3 extends over 14 amino acids. CDR1 and CDR2 (germline): GTSNPN, SVGIG (reference sequence). CDR3: CAWSVGLGPYEQYF. For the CDR3, the DNA is TGTGCCTGGAGTGTAGGACTAGGCCCCTACGAGCAGTACTTC.

V is TRBV6-2 or TRBV6-3 and J is TRBJ1-4; TRBD1 agrees at 8 bases. The V gene's germline CDR1 is MNHEY and CDR2 SVGEGT. The CDR3 is 15 amino acids. Trimming at V came to 5 bases and at J to 8 bases, leaving 10 bases not matched to a gene. This CDR3 reads CASSTTGTGDEKLFF. CDR3 coding DNA: TGTGCCAGCAGTACGACCGGGACAGGTGACGAAAAACTGTTTTTT.

The rearrangement joins TRBV7-9 to TRBJ2-7; 9 nucleotides agree with TRBD1. J gave up 5 bases and V 5 bases, and 13 bases lay outside the gene matches. CDR1 is SEHNR, CDR2 FQNEAQ, per germline (reference sequence). This CDR3 is 16 amino acids long. CDR3 bases: TGTGCCAGCAGCCATACACCGGGACAGGGAACCGACGAGCAGTACTTC. Its protein product is CASSHTPGQGTDEQYF.

This chain connects TRBV9 to TRBJ2-2; no clear D. Trimming took 0 bases from V and 4 from J, leaving 7 bases between them. Per germline, CDR1 SGDLS and CDR2 YYNGEE. The CDR3 sequence is 14 residues long. CDR3 DNA sequence: TGTGCCAGCAGCGTAGTTACAACCACCGGGGAGCTGTTTTTT. This sequence encodes CASSVVTTTGELFF.

The chain has TRBV6-1 and TRBJ1-2, with TRBD1 matching over 10 bases. This CDR3 is 17 amino acids long. CDR1 and CDR2 (germline): MNHNS, SASEGT. Losses at the gene ends were 1 base for V and 6 bases for J; bases not matched to a gene: 11. Here the CDR3 reads CASSEVDRGYQSNGYTF. CDR3 nucleotide sequence: TGTGCCAGCAGTGAAGTGGACAGGGGGTACCAATCTAATGGCTACACCTTC.

The CDR3 protein is CASSPLGVGSTDTQYF. The CDR3 region has the DNA TGTGCCAGCAGCCCTCTGGGGGTAGGGAGCACAGATACGCAGTATTTT. This chain connects TRBV3-1 (or the pseudogene TRBV3-2) to TRBJ2-3; D assignment may be TRBD1 or TRBD2 (5 bases each). V shed 4 bases and J shed 0 bases, with 14 bases lying between them. Germline CDR1 LGHDT, CDR2 YNNKEL (reference sequence). The CDR3 consists of 16 residues.

In DNA form, the CDR3 reads TGTGCCAGCAGCTTCCCGGGACAGCAAAAAGAGACCCAGTACTTC. This sequence encodes CASSFPGQQKETQYF. The genes are TRBV7-9 and TRBJ2-5, with 7 bases matching TRBD1. V dropped 3 bases and J dropped 3; count of bases not matched to a gene: 7. The CDR3 length is 15 residues. CDR1 and CDR2 from the germline V gene are SEHNR and FQNEAQ (reference sequence).

CDR3 sequence reads: CASSSTAATNEKLFF. CDR3 nucleotides: TGTGCCAGCAGTTCCACAGCTGCAACTAATGAAAAACTGTTTTTT. V gene TRBV6-5 combines with J gene TRBJ1-4, with D unresolved. The length of the CDR3 is 15 residues. The germline V and J ends were trimmed by 4 bases and 0 bases, with 9 bases remaining between them. Germline V gene lookup returns CDR1 MNHEY and CDR2 SVGAGI.

This clone was counted once. This sequence joins TRBV9 and TRBJ2-1; 9 bases align to TRBD1. CDR3 length: 15 amino acids. Trimming removed 0 bases from V and 2 bases from J; junction bases left unmatched: 0. Germline V gene lookup returns CDR1 SGDLS and CDR2 YYNGEE. The CDR3 loop reads CASSVGTGAYNEQFF. The CDR3 DNA is TGTGCCAGCAGCGTAGGGACAGGGGCCTACAATGAGCAGTTCTTC. Using reference TRBV9 and TRBJ2-1 for the parts outside the CDR3, the full variable domain is DSGVTQTPKHLITATGQRVTLRCSPRSGDLSVYWYQQSLDQGLQFLIQYYNGEERAKGNILERFSAQQFPDLHSELNLSSLELGDSALYFCASSVGTGAYNEQFFGPGTRLTVL.

This sequence joins TRBV5-1 and TRBJ2-1; a weak D match, TRBD2 (6 bases). The CDR3 is made up of 17 amino acids. Per the germline V gene, CDR1 is SGHRS and CDR2 is YFSETQ. Trimming left V 0 bases short and J 0 bases short, with 13 bases between. The CDR3 protein is CASSLEGGISSYNEQFF. The DNA for the CDR3 is TGCGCCAGCAGCTTGGAAGGAGGGATAAGCTCCTACAATGAGCAGTTCTTC.

In regard to this clone: The sample has other DNA sequences that encode this CDR3 too. The chain couples TRBV3-1 (or the pseudogene TRBV3-2) to TRBJ1-1; 8 bases line up with TRBD1. Germline CDR1 and CDR2: LGHDT and YNNKEL (reference sequence). The CDR3 contains 14 residues. V was pared by 2 bases and J by 5 bases, with 4 bases of the junction left unmatched. CDR3 protein: CASSQSDRATEAFF. CDR3 bases: TGTGCCAGCAGCCAATCGGACAGGGCTACTGAAGCTTTCTTT.

The chain recombines TRBV2 with TRBJ1-2, with D uncertain. Trimming removed 7 bases at V and 5 bases at J, with 14 bases between. The CDR3 has 13 residues. Per the germline V gene, CDR1 is SNHLY and CDR2 is FYNNEI. The CDR3 protein is CASNLGGFYGYTF. DNA of the CDR3: TGTGCCAGCAACCTAGGAGGGTTTTATGGCTACACCTTC.

About this clone itself: This sample also contains other DNA sequences that code for the same CDR3. The rearrangement links TRBV4-1 to TRBJ2-7; TRBD2 matches 7 bases. Unmatched junction bases numbered 2, after V lost 1 base and J lost 2 bases. This CDR3 is built from 14 residues. CDR1 MGHRA and CDR2 YSYEKL come from the germline V gene. Written as DNA, the CDR3 is TGCGCCAGCAGCCAAGGGAGCGGGACCTACGAGCAGTACTTC. Translating gives CASSQGSGTYEQYF.

The genes are TRBV12-3 or TRBV12-4 and TRBJ1-2; 7 bases fit TRBD1. The CDR3 is 12 amino acids. Germline trimming cut 8 bases from V and 6 bases from J; bases unmatched to any gene: 6. CDR3 nucleotides: TGTGCCAGCCCAGGGGGTGTCGATGGCTACACCTTC. This translates into CASPGGVDGYTF.

V usage is TRBV5-5 and J usage is TRBJ2-7; no reliable D call. Germline loops: CDR1 SGHKS, CDR2 YYEKEE (reference sequence). The CDR3 extends over 16 amino acids. V lost 4 bases and J 2 bases, leaving 19 bases between the germline ends. CDR3 sequence reads: CASSAGPPGSAYEQYF. Written as DNA, the CDR3 is TGTGCCAGCAGCGCCGGACCCCCCGGAAGCGCCTACGAGCAGTACTTC.

This sequence joins TRBV18 and TRBJ2-7; no firm D call. There are 12 residues in the CDR3. The V gene lost 6 bases and the J gene lost 6 bases, with 12 bases spanning the gap. The germline CDR1 and CDR2 sequences are KGHSH and LQKENI. CDR3 region: CASSTGRSEQYF. The CDR3 DNA is TGTGCCAGCTCGACGGGCAGATCCGAGCAGTACTTC.

This clone was observed a single time. The genes are TRBV7-8 and TRBJ2-7, with 10 positions matching TRBD1. V shed 2 bases, J shed 5 bases, and the junction held 3 bases outside the gene matches. Germline V CDR1 and CDR2: SGHVS, FQNEAQ. The CDR3 totals 14 residues. In DNA form, the CDR3 reads TGTGCCAGCAGCTTAAGACAGGGGGCGGACGAGCAGTACTTC. It yields the protein CASSLRQGADEQYF. Together with reference TRBV7-8 and TRBJ2-7, the CDR3 gives the full variable domain: GAGVSQSPRYKVAKRGQDVALRCDPISGHVSLFWYQQALGQGPEFLTYFQNEAQLDKSGLPSDRFFAERPEGSVSTLKIQRTQQEDSAVYLCASSLRQGADEQYFGPGTRLTVT.

The chain uses TRBV19 and TRBJ2-7, with a weak D call TRBD1 (5 bases). CDR1 LNHDA and CDR2 SQIVND come from the germline V gene (reference sequence). V was clipped by 3 bases and J by 4 bases, with 19 bases between them. The CDR3 has 16 residues. The CDR3 region has the DNA TGTGCCAGTAGTATCCCCGGACACCCCGGCGAATACGAGCAGTACTTC. Its translation: CASSIPGHPGEYEQYF.

The rearrangement links TRBV28 to TRBJ2-4; the D is unclear. The CDR3 is 11 amino acids. Deletions cut 6 bases from V and 7 bases from J, with 7 bases between. Germline V CDR1 and CDR2: MDHEN, SYDVKM. CDR3 bases: TGTGCCAGCAGCGGTGCGAACATTCAGTACTTC. Translated, it gives CASSGANIQYF.

V and J are TRBV4-2 and TRBJ1-2; D is possibly TRBD1 (5 bases). This CDR3 region has 15 residues. In germline, CDR1 is LGHNA, CDR2 YNFKEQ. The germline V and J ends were trimmed by 0 bases and 0 bases, with 8 bases remaining between them. The CDR3 nucleotides read TGTGCCAGCAGCCAAGACCCGGGGGCTAACTATGGCTACACCTTC. Translating gives CASSQDPGANYGYTF.

This clone was seen a single time. This chain connects TRBV5-1 to TRBJ2-7; D might be TRBD1 (5 bases). Germline V gene data show CDR1 as SGHRS and CDR2 as YFSETQ. Between the trimmed V and J ends, which lost 2 bases and 2 bases, there was a span of 11 bases. The CDR3 is made up of 14 amino acids. The CDR3 is CASSLVGRAYEQYF. CDR3 coding DNA: TGCGCCAGCAGCTTAGTTGGCAGGGCCTACGAGCAGTACTTC.

The chain carries TRBV5-1 and TRBJ2-5; TRBD2 agrees at 7 bases. V shed 4 bases and J 7 bases; nucleotides not matched to a gene: 10. This CDR3 spans 14 amino acids. Per the germline V gene, CDR1 is SGHRS and CDR2 is YFSETQ. CDR3 DNA: TGCGCCAGCAGCGTGACTAGCCCTCGGGGGACCCAGTACTTC. This codes for CASSVTSPRGTQYF. Full variable domain (outside the CDR3, taken from reference TRBV5-1 and TRBJ2-5): KAGVTQTPRYLIKTRGQQVTLSCSPISGHRSVSWYQQTPGQGLQFLFEYFSETQRNKGNFPGRFSGRQFSNSRSEMNVSTLELGDSALYLCASSVTSPRGTQYFGPGTRLLVL.

The table lists this clone with a count of one. This rearrangement joins TRBV3-1 (or the pseudogene TRBV3-2) to TRBJ2-1; the D gene is possibly TRBD2 (6 bases). The CDR3 runs to 18 residues. Germline-derived CDR1 and CDR2 are LGHDT and YNNKEL (reference sequence). The V and J ends lost 4 bases and 7 bases respectively, with 26 bases between them. In DNA, the CDR3 is TGTGCCAGCAGCCCCCCTTTAGGGGCCGGGACTTGGGGGAATGAGCAGTTCTTC. Protein product: CASSPPLGAGTWGNEQFF.

The chain recombines TRBV12-1 with TRBJ1-2; TRBD1, as called in the table, went unchecked against the DNA. TRBV12-1 is termed a pseudogene. CDR3 length: 12 residues. The CDR3 nucleotides are TGTGCCAGCAGCTCAGGAACGCAGGGCTACACCTTC. Encoded protein: CASSSGTQGYTF.

Comment on this clone: The identical CDR3 is also encoded by other nucleotide sequences in the sample. The chain recombines TRBV18 with TRBJ2-5; TRBD1 is a possible D gene (6 bases). There are 13 residues in the CDR3. The V end was cut by 4 bases, the J end by 2 bases, with 8 bases between. CDR1 and CDR2 (germline): KGHSH, LQKENI. CDR3: CASSRDIQETQYF. The CDR3 region has the DNA TGTGCCAGCTCACGGGACATTCAAGAGACCCAGTACTTC.

This chain connects TRBV3-1 (or the pseudogene TRBV3-2) to TRBJ1-5; D is possibly TRBD1 (6 bases). The V gene lost 2 bases and the J gene lost 4 bases, with 9 bases spanning the gap. The CDR3 extends over 14 amino acids. From germline, CDR1 is LGHDT and CDR2 YNNKEL (reference sequence). Here the CDR3 reads CASSQIGQNQPQHF. Here the CDR3 DNA reads TGTGCCAGCAGCCAAATCGGACAGAATCAGCCCCAGCATTTT.

V gene TRBV22-1 combines with J gene TRBJ1-5; the listed D gene, TRBD1, was not tested against the DNA. TRBV22-1 is reported as a pseudogene. The CDR3 is 14 residues long. The CDR3 nucleotides read TGTCCTGGGAGCGACCCAGGGGGCAATCAGCCCCAGCATTTT. This sequence encodes CPGSDPGGNQPQHF.